Listed below are T cell receptor beta chains from one sample, sequenced in a study of blood T cell repertoires in COVID-19. Sequencing used immunoSEQ multiplex PCR; TCRdb keeps in-frame clones, though not all of them. This table holds around 40,000 clones, 87% found once. Material: peripheral blood. The receptors shown here come from a man in his forties or fifties with COVID-19, enrolled during active disease. Both conserved end residues are part of each CDR3. Each record gives: V gene, J gene, D gene, clone size, CDR3 DNA, CDR3 protein. D genes are given only for firm matches. Clone size is stated in some rows and not others, as once, few, many or a class when expanded.

V gene: TRBV19; J gene: TRBJ1-1; D gene: -; clone size: -; CDR3 DNA: TGTGCCAGTAGCCCAACAGGGTTGAACACTGAAGCTTTCTTT; CDR3 protein: CASSPTGLNTEAFF
V gene: TRBV16; J gene: TRBJ1-1; D gene: -; clone size: -; CDR3 DNA: TGTGCCAGCAGCCAATCCCCTAGGCAGGGCCGGGAAGCTTTCTTT; CDR3 protein: CASSQSPRQGREAFF
V gene: TRBV7-8; J gene: TRBJ1-4; D gene: -; clone size: -; CDR3 DNA: TGTGCCAGCAGCCGCGACACATCAACTAATGAAAAACTGTTTTTT; CDR3 protein: CASSRDTSTNEKLFF
V gene: TRBV5-1; J gene: TRBJ2-1; D gene: -; clone size: -; CDR3 DNA: TGCGCCAGCAGCTTGGGGCGGGTCAATGAGCAGTTCTTC; CDR3 protein: CASSLGRVNEQFF
V gene: TRBV29-1; J gene: TRBJ1-2; D gene: TRBD1; clone size: -; CDR3 DNA: TGCAGCGCCCTCGGGGGAACAGGGGGCGATGGCTACACCTTC; CDR3 protein: CSALGGTGGDGYTF
V gene: TRBV21-1; J gene: TRBJ1-3; D gene: -; clone size: -; CDR3 DNA: TGTGCCAGCACCAACGGCTCTGGAAACACCATATATTTT; CDR3 protein: CASTNGSGNTIYF
V gene: TRBV4-1; J gene: TRBJ2-7; D gene: TRBD2; clone size: -; CDR3 DNA: TGCGCCAGCAGCCAAGTAGCGGGAGGGCCCTACGAGCAGTACTTC; CDR3 protein: CASSQVAGGPYEQYF
V gene: TRBV7-8; J gene: TRBJ1-3; D gene: -; clone size: -; CDR3 DNA: TGTGCCAGCAGCTCACGACAGACGAGCTCTGGAAACACCATATATTTT; CDR3 protein: CASSSRQTSSGNTIYF
V gene: TRBV25-1; J gene: TRBJ2-7; D gene: TRBD1; clone size: -; CDR3 DNA: TGTGCCAGCAGTGCGACGACAGGGGGCGTTTCTAACGAGCAGTACTTC; CDR3 protein: CASSATTGGVSNEQYF
V gene: TRBV5-8; J gene: TRBJ2-3; D gene: -; clone size: -; CDR3 DNA: TGTGCCAGCAGCTTGGAGGGGTTTGCGCAGTATTTT; CDR3 protein: CASSLEGFAQYF
V gene: TRBV27; J gene: TRBJ2-2; D gene: TRBD2; clone size: -; CDR3 DNA: TGTGCCAGCAGTTATCTAGCGGGAGGGGCTGCCGGGGAGCTGTTTTTT; CDR3 protein: CASSYLAGGAAGELFF
V gene: TRBV5-1; J gene: TRBJ2-5; D gene: -; clone size: -; CDR3 DNA: TGCGCCAGCAGCCACGAAGCTGGGGGCTTTCAAGAGACCCAGTACTTC; CDR3 protein: CASSHEAGGFQETQYF
V gene: TRBV20-1; J gene: TRBJ2-5; D gene: -; clone size: -; CDR3 DNA: TGCAGTGCTAGGGAGGGGGCGGTCGAGTACTTC; CDR3 protein: CSAREGAVEYF
V gene: TRBV7-9; J gene: TRBJ2-2; D gene: -; clone size: -; CDR3 DNA: TGTGCCAGCAGCTCCCGTGGGGGGGCACGAACCGGGGAGCTGTTTTTT; CDR3 protein: CASSSRGGARTGELFF
V gene: TRBV9; J gene: TRBJ2-1; D gene: TRBD2; clone size: -; CDR3 DNA: TGTGCCAGCAGCCCCTCGTGGGGGACTAGGGGTTACAATGAGCAGTTCTTC; CDR3 protein: CASSPSWGTRGYNEQFF
V gene: TRBV30; J gene: TRBJ1-2; D gene: -; clone size: -; CDR3 DNA: TGTGCCTGGAGCCCCGGGACACAGAATGGCTACACCTTC; CDR3 protein: CAWSPGTQNGYTF
V gene: TRBV11-3; J gene: TRBJ1-1; D gene: TRBD1; clone size: -; CDR3 DNA: TGTGCCAGCAGCTTAGAAACCGGGACAGGGGGCACTGAAGCTTTCTTT; CDR3 protein: CASSLETGTGGTEAFF
V gene: TRBV12-3/TRBV12-4; J gene: TRBJ1-4; D gene: -; clone size: few; CDR3 DNA: TGTGCCAGCACCGACCCCGGGGAAAAACTGTTTTTT; CDR3 protein: CASTDPGEKLFF
V gene: TRBV24-1; J gene: TRBJ1-2; D gene: -; clone size: -; CDR3 DNA: TGTGCCACCAGTGATTGGGGCTTTGGCTACACCTTC; CDR3 protein: CATSDWGFGYTF
V gene: TRBV27; J gene: TRBJ1-3; D gene: -; clone size: -; CDR3 DNA: TGTGCCAGCAGTCCCGAGGACAGTGGGGACACCATATATTTT; CDR3 protein: CASSPEDSGDTIYF
V gene: TRBV30; J gene: TRBJ1-1; D gene: -; clone size: -; CDR3 DNA: TGTGCCTGGAGATCGACAGTGAACACTGAAGCTTTCTTT; CDR3 protein: CAWRSTVNTEAFF
V gene: TRBV20-1; J gene: TRBJ2-7; D gene: TRBD1; clone size: -; CDR3 DNA: TGCAGTGCTAGTGGGCAGGGGGTTGGTTACGAGCAGTACTTC; CDR3 protein: CSASGQGVGYEQYF
V gene: TRBV19; J gene: TRBJ1-1; D gene: TRBD1; clone size: -; CDR3 DNA: TGTGCCACCCATCCACAGGGGCACACTGAAGCTTTCTTT; CDR3 protein: CATHPQGHTEAFF
V gene: TRBV28; J gene: TRBJ2-1; D gene: TRBD1; clone size: -; CDR3 DNA: TGTGCCAGCAGCTTAGGGACAGTCTCCTACAATGAGCAGTTCTTC; CDR3 protein: CASSLGTVSYNEQFF
V gene: TRBV2; J gene: TRBJ1-1; D gene: TRBD1; clone size: -; CDR3 DNA: TGTGCCAGCAGTTACAGGACAGGGGAAGGGACTTTCTTT; CDR3 protein: CASSYRTGEGTFF
V gene: TRBV2; J gene: TRBJ2-3; D gene: TRBD1; clone size: -; CDR3 DNA: TGTGCCAGCTCGGGACAGGGGGTCACAGATACGCAGTATTTT; CDR3 protein: CASSGQGVTDTQYF
V gene: TRBV6-6; J gene: TRBJ1-5; D gene: -; clone size: -; CDR3 DNA: TGTGCCAGCAGCCACGGAGAGGCCAATCAGCCCCAGCATTTT; CDR3 protein: CASSHGEANQPQHF
V gene: TRBV11-3; J gene: TRBJ1-1; D gene: -; clone size: -; CDR3 DNA: TGTGCCAGCAGCTCATCGGGGGGGGCTTGGAACACTGAAGCTTTCTTT; CDR3 protein: CASSSSGGAWNTEAFF
V gene: TRBV2; J gene: TRBJ2-2; D gene: TRBD1; clone size: -; CDR3 DNA: TGTGCCAGCAGTGCCGCAGGGGGCCGCACCGGGGAGCTGTTTTTT; CDR3 protein: CASSAAGGRTGELFF
V gene: TRBV27; J gene: TRBJ2-1; D gene: -; clone size: once; CDR3 DNA: TGTGCCAGCTCCCTCTCCACTAGCCCCTACAATGAGCAGTTCTTC; CDR3 protein: CASSLSTSPYNEQFF
V gene: TRBV12-5; J gene: TRBJ1-1; D gene: -; clone size: -; CDR3 DNA: TGTGCTAGTGGTTCCCGGGACATCCCCTTAACGGGGAACACTGAAGCTTTCTTT; CDR3 protein: CASGSRDIPLTGNTEAFF
V gene: TRBV14; J gene: TRBJ2-7; D gene: TRBD1; clone size: -; CDR3 DNA: TGTGCCAGCAGCCAGGGACAGGGGCCTTTTTACGAGCAGTACTTC; CDR3 protein: CASSQGQGPFYEQYF
V gene: TRBV4-1; J gene: TRBJ2-3; D gene: TRBD1; clone size: -; CDR3 DNA: TGCGCCAGCAGCCGAGACGGACAGGACACAGATACGCAGTATTTT; CDR3 protein: CASSRDGQDTDTQYF
V gene: TRBV11-2; J gene: TRBJ2-3; D gene: -; clone size: -; CDR3 DNA: TGTGCCAGCAGCTTGGCTGGCACAGATACGCAGTATTTT; CDR3 protein: CASSLAGTDTQYF
V gene: TRBV28; J gene: TRBJ2-3; D gene: TRBD2; clone size: -; CDR3 DNA: TGTGCCAGCAGTTTAAGGGCGGGAGGGGTCTCAGATACGCAGTATTTT; CDR3 protein: CASSLRAGGVSDTQYF
V gene: TRBV6-1; J gene: TRBJ1-2; D gene: -; clone size: -; CDR3 DNA: TGTGCCAGCAGTGATCGGTCAGGATCTCTATATGGCTACACCTTC; CDR3 protein: CASSDRSGSLYGYTF
V gene: TRBV5-6; J gene: TRBJ2-3; D gene: TRBD1; clone size: -; CDR3 DNA: TGTGCCAGCAGCCGGGACAGGGGCAGCACAGATACGCAGTATTTT; CDR3 protein: CASSRDRGSTDTQYF
V gene: TRBV30; J gene: TRBJ2-7; D gene: TRBD1; clone size: -; CDR3 DNA: TGTGCCTGGAGTCGAACAGGGGAGGAGCAGTACTTC; CDR3 protein: CAWSRTGEEQYF
V gene: TRBV28; J gene: TRBJ1-2; D gene: TRBD1; clone size: few; CDR3 DNA: TGTGCCAGCAGTTCTCCCTCTGACCCCGGGACAGGTAACGGCTACACCTTC; CDR3 protein: CASSSPSDPGTGNGYTF
V gene: TRBV2; J gene: TRBJ1-1; D gene: -; clone size: -; CDR3 DNA: TGTGCCAGCAGTGAAGCGCCAGGGAACACTGAAGCTTTCTTT; CDR3 protein: CASSEAPGNTEAFF
V gene: TRBV5-4; J gene: TRBJ2-7; D gene: -; clone size: -; CDR3 DNA: TGTGCCAGCAGCGTGGACAGGCGGGGGGAGCAGTACTTC; CDR3 protein: CASSVDRRGEQYF
V gene: TRBV2; J gene: TRBJ1-5; D gene: -; clone size: -; CDR3 DNA: TGTGCCAGCAGTGAGTCAGGGGATGGCAATCAGCCCCAGCATTTT; CDR3 protein: CASSESGDGNQPQHF
V gene: TRBV30; J gene: TRBJ1-5; D gene: -; clone size: -; CDR3 DNA: TGTGCCTTCACGGGGTCGGCCAATCAGCCCCAGCATTTT; CDR3 protein: CAFTGSANQPQHF
V gene: TRBV7-9; J gene: TRBJ1-1; D gene: TRBD1; clone size: -; CDR3 DNA: TGTGCCAGCAGCCCCTTCCGGGACAGTGTGAACACTGAAGCTTTCTTT; CDR3 protein: CASSPFRDSVNTEAFF
V gene: TRBV28; J gene: TRBJ1-6; D gene: TRBD1; clone size: -; CDR3 DNA: TGTGCCAGCAGTCCGAAGACAGGGAACCTGCTTACCCTCCACTTT; CDR3 protein: CASSPKTGNLLTLHF
V gene: TRBV2; J gene: TRBJ2-1; D gene: -; clone size: -; CDR3 DNA: TGTGCCAGCAAAATCGAATCCGCTTATAGGTTCTTC; CDR3 protein: CASKIESAYRFF
V gene: TRBV29-1; J gene: TRBJ1-1; D gene: TRBD1; clone size: -; CDR3 DNA: TGCAGCGTTGATCGGACAGGTATGACTGAAGCTTTCTTT; CDR3 protein: CSVDRTGMTEAFF
V gene: TRBV9; J gene: TRBJ1-1; D gene: -; clone size: -; CDR3 DNA: TGTGCCAGCAGCCCCGAGGAGGGCGTTTACACTGAAGCTTTCTTT; CDR3 protein: CASSPEEGVYTEAFF
V gene: TRBV7-9; J gene: TRBJ1-3; D gene: TRBD1; clone size: -; CDR3 DNA: TGTGCCAGCAGCCGCCCCACACAGGGGGCGGCTGGAAACACCATATATTTT; CDR3 protein: CASSRPTQGAAGNTIYF
V gene: TRBV27; J gene: TRBJ1-5; D gene: -; clone size: -; CDR3 DNA: TGTGCCAGCAGTCCGACTGCCGGGATAAGCAATCAGCCCCAGCATTTT; CDR3 protein: CASSPTAGISNQPQHF
V gene: TRBV5-5; J gene: TRBJ1-1; D gene: TRBD1; clone size: -; CDR3 DNA: TGTGCCAGCAGCTTGACAGGGGAAGAATTGGAAGCTTTCTTT; CDR3 protein: CASSLTGEELEAFF
V gene: TRBV6-5; J gene: TRBJ2-7; D gene: -; clone size: -; CDR3 DNA: TGTGCCAGCGGCAGGGTCTCCTACGAGCAGTACTTC; CDR3 protein: CASGRVSYEQYF
V gene: TRBV18; J gene: TRBJ1-2; D gene: -; clone size: -; CDR3 DNA: TGTGCCAGCTCACCCTATCAGGGGACCGATGGCTACACCTTC; CDR3 protein: CASSPYQGTDGYTF
V gene: TRBV2; J gene: TRBJ2-1; D gene: -; clone size: -; CDR3 DNA: TGTGCCAGCAACCCCGGACTTATCTCAACCAATGAGCAGTTCTTC; CDR3 protein: CASNPGLISTNEQFF
V gene: TRBV19; J gene: TRBJ2-5; D gene: -; clone size: -; CDR3 DNA: TGTGCCAGTAGTCCTAGGGGCCACCCTCAAGAGACCCAGTACTTC; CDR3 protein: CASSPRGHPQETQYF
V gene: TRBV18; J gene: TRBJ2-2; D gene: -; clone size: -; CDR3 DNA: TGTGCCAGCTCACCAGGGCTAAACACCGGGGAGCTGTTTTTT; CDR3 protein: CASSPGLNTGELFF
V gene: TRBV3-1/TRBV3-2; J gene: TRBJ2-7; D gene: -; clone size: -; CDR3 DNA: TGTGCCAGCAGTGATACCCCACAGGCTCCTGGAAAGTACTTC; CDR3 protein: CASSDTPQAPGKYF